This T cell receptor (beta chain) was retrieved from a study of T cell clonality in common variable immunodeficiency. General study results and limits: Common variable immunodeficiency TCR beta sequences reportedly had fewer deletions and N-nucleotide insertions. Authors noted CVID clonality's cause needs subpopulation repertoire sequencing.

This clone occurred many times. The antigen remains undetermined. The read finishes 3 residues shy of the CDR3 end, and the germline J gene is used to complete it. Heparinized whole blood, roughly 5 to 9 ml, came from each donor. The trim removed 5 bases at V and 6 bases at J, leaving 9 bases unmatched. The CDR3 loop spans 15 amino acids. Per the germline V gene, CDR1 is MDHEN and CDR2 is SYDVKM. Clones were sequenced by immunoSEQ multiplex PCR, and TCRdb holds only the in-frame ones, with some missing. The sample shows 25,000 to 30,000 clones, none of them appearing just once. Sequences were obtained from peripheral blood mononuclear cells. This sequence joins TRBV28 and TRBJ2-2; the match to TRBD1 covers 7 bases. This receptor was taken from a human donor with common variable immunodeficiency. The CDR3 sequence: CASSMTGLTAGELFF. The sequenced CDR3 bases are TGTGCCAGCAGTATGACAGGGTTGACGGCCGGGGAG.